This TCR beta chain was profiled in a study of T cells in Graves' hyperthyroidism and ophthalmopathy. Study in general: Prior to any treatment, at the point of initial diagnosis, peripheral blood was collected.

There were TCR beta CDR3 regions amplified from RNA transcripts. The TCR CDR3 was amplified in a first-round RT-PCR using the HTBI primer set. TCRdb reprocessed the multiplex PCR reads with MiXCR, giving one entry per CDR3 protein. The table includes roughly 400,000 distinct CDR3 sequences, roughly 14% detected once. This clonotype was found a few times. The target antigen is unknown. V lost 6 bases and J lost 3, with 15 bases in between. Looked up from germline, CDR1 is MNHEY and CDR2 is SMNVEV (reference sequence). CDR3 length: 14 residues. Study-level points and caveats: Most thyroid clonotypes expanded above 0.001 appeared in blood too.

The genes are TRBV27 and TRBJ2-7, with D perhaps given as TRBD1 or TRBD2 (6 bases each). The sequence was obtained from a woman aged 18-29 years with Graves' hyperthyroidism that later progressed to Graves' ophthalmopathy. Material: blood. The CDR3 region has the DNA TGTGCCAGCAGGGGATCCGGGGGCTTCTACGAGCAGTACTTC. Encoded protein: CASRGSGGFYEQYF.